Below, 24 T cell receptor beta chains from the same sample are listed, as sequenced in a study of siplizumab effects on memory and regulatory T cells. Clones were read by immunoSEQ multiplex PCR, and TCRdb kept only the in-frame ones, dropping some. This repertoire shows 100,000 or so clones, about 91% found once; its top ten account for approximately 0.66%. The sequenced sample consisted of Tregs sorted from blood. These receptors came from a human donor in good health.

The sample holds a few counts of this clone. This chain connects TRBV5-1 to TRBJ1-5; D is unresolved. This CDR3 comprises 13 residues. Per the germline V gene, CDR1 is SGHRS and CDR2 is YFSETQ. V lost 0 bases and J lost 4, with 5 bases in between. The chain's CDR3 is CASSLDPNQPQHF. For the CDR3, the DNA is TGCGCCAGCAGCTTGGACCCGAATCAGCCCCAGCATTTT.

This CDR3 is CASSSLAGDYNEQFF. CDR3 sequence (DNA): TGTGCCAGCAGCTCACTAGCGGGAGACTACAATGAGCAGTTCTTC. The chain is built from TRBV11-2 and TRBJ2-1, with TRBD2 matching 11 bases. Germline V gene sequence: CDR1 SGHAT, CDR2 FQNNGV. The CDR3 spans 15 residues. V trimming: 4 bases; J trimming: 3 bases; junction bases outside the gene matches: 2. Using reference TRBV11-2 and TRBJ2-1 for the parts outside the CDR3, the full variable domain is EAGVAQSPRYKIIEKRQSVAFWCNPISGHATLYWYQQILGQGPKLLIQFQNNGVVDDSQLPKDRFSAERLKGVDSTLKIQPAKLEDSAVYLCASSSLAGDYNEQFFGPGTRLTVL.

The chain joins TRBV6-6 to TRBJ2-7, with D possibly being TRBD1 or TRBD2 (5 bases each). The CDR3 has 11 amino acids. Germline CDR1 is MNHNY and CDR2 is SVGAGI (reference sequence). V was pared by 8 bases and J by 4 bases, with 9 bases between. The CDR3 loop is CASVGEYEQYF. The CDR3 DNA reads as TGTGCCAGCGTGGGGGAGTACGAGCAGTACTTC.

The rearrangement uses TRBV7-9 and TRBJ2-7; TRBD1 matches 9 bases. This CDR3 comprises 12 residues. V lost 11 bases and J lost 0; bases outside the gene matches: 2. Looked up from germline, CDR1 is SEHNR and CDR2 is FQNEAQ (reference sequence). DNA of the CDR3: TGTGCCTCGACAGGGGGCTCCTACGAGCAGTACTTC. It encodes CASTGGSYEQYF.

The V call is TRBV15, the J call TRBJ2-3, with D unresolved. Germline V CDR1 and CDR2: LNHNV, YYDKDF (reference sequence). The CDR3 has 15 residues. V was shortened by 0 bases and J by 0 bases, with 7 bases between the two germline ends. The DNA for the CDR3 is TGTGCCACCAGCAGAGATATTGCCAGCACAGATACGCAGTATTTT. Translated, it gives CATSRDIASTDTQYF.

The CDR3, as DNA: TGTGCCAGCTCACCGGGAAGGGACACTGAAGCTTTCTTT. Amino acid sequence: CASSPGRDTEAFF. The chain uses TRBV18 and TRBJ1-1; D not certain. V gave up 3 bases and J gave up 3 bases, with 8 bases separating them. CDR1 and CDR2 from the germline V gene are KGHSH and LQKENI. The CDR3 is made up of 13 amino acids.

The chain couples TRBV10-1 to TRBJ2-2; D unresolved. Trimming removed 1 base from V and 0 bases from J, with 9 bases in between. Germline V gene data show CDR1 as WNHNN and CDR2 as SYGVQD (reference sequence). This CDR3 has 16 amino acids. The CDR3 reads CASSELYGPNTGELFF. The CDR3 bases are TGCGCCAGCAGTGAGTTATATGGCCCGAACACCGGGGAGCTGTTTTTT.

This rearrangement joins TRBV6-5 to TRBJ1-5; D may be TRBD1 (6 bases). The CDR3 covers 15 residues. V was shortened by 6 bases and J by 0 bases, with 12 bases between the two germline ends. The germline V gene has CDR1 MNHEY and CDR2 SVGAGI. This chain's CDR3 is CASRPGQHSNQPQHF. CDR3 nucleotides: TGTGCCAGCAGACCTGGACAGCATAGCAATCAGCCCCAGCATTTT.

The J gene is TRBJ2-3, the V gene TRBV4-1; no reliable D call. V lost 1 base and J 3 bases, leaving 8 bases between the germline ends. CDR1 MGHRA and CDR2 YSYEKL come from the germline V gene. CDR3 size: 14 residues. This CDR3 reads CASSQAYLTDTQYF. The CDR3 region has the DNA TGCGCCAGCAGCCAAGCGTATTTAACAGATACGCAGTATTTT.

The V call is TRBV19, the J call TRBJ1-2, with D perhaps matching TRBD1 (5 bases). CDR1 is LNHDA and CDR2 is SQIVND in the germline V gene (reference sequence). The V end was cut by 6 bases, the J end by 5 bases, with 10 bases between. The CDR3 runs to 12 residues. CDR3 DNA sequence: TGTGCCAGTAGCGGCAGGGTTTATGGCTACACCTTC. Translated, it gives CASSGRVYGYTF.

This clone was detected a few times. The V and J genes are TRBV27 and TRBJ2-7; tentatively, D is TRBD1 (5 bases). CDR3 size: 12 residues. CDR1 is MNHEY and CDR2 is SMNVEV in the germline V gene (reference sequence). The V end was cut by 6 bases, the J end by 5 bases, with 11 bases between. CDR3 protein: CASSKGIHEQYF. CDR3 in DNA: TGTGCCAGCAGCAAGGGGATACACGAGCAGTACTTC.

The V call is TRBV10-1, the J call TRBJ2-5; 7 bases map to TRBD1. This CDR3 has 15 residues. CDR1 and CDR2 (germline): WNHNN, SYGVQD (reference sequence). Trimming removed 0 bases from V and 2 bases from J; junction bases left unmatched: 3. Here the CDR3 reads CASSESTGYQETQYF. In nucleotides, the CDR3 is TGCGCCAGCAGTGAGTCGACAGGGTATCAAGAGACCCAGTACTTC.

The chain combines TRBV29-1 with TRBJ2-3; no firm D call. V gave up 5 bases and J gave up 5 bases, with 11 bases separating them. The CDR3 runs to 12 residues. Per the germline V gene, CDR1 is SQVTM and CDR2 is ANQGSEA. CDR3 sequence reads: CSVFLARDTQYF. In DNA form, the CDR3 reads TGCAGCGTTTTCCTGGCGAGAGATACGCAGTATTTT.

V is TRBV9 and J is TRBJ1-2; D is unresolved. In germline, CDR1 is SGDLS, CDR2 YYNGEE. Deletions cut 0 bases from V and 4 bases from J, with 10 bases between. CDR3 length: 14 residues. CDR3 amino acids: CASSVGQTAYGYTF. CDR3 coding DNA: TGTGCCAGCAGCGTAGGGCAGACCGCCTATGGCTACACCTTC.

J is TRBJ2-5 and V is TRBV19; no reliable D call. This CDR3 spans 14 amino acids. V was trimmed by 2 bases and J by 5 bases, leaving 12 bases between them. Germline V lookup: CDR1 LNHDA, CDR2 SQIVND (reference sequence). CDR3 in DNA: TGTGCCAGTAGTATACAGGTGTTCGCGGAGACCCAGTACTTC. Translation: CASSIQVFAETQYF.

The V and J genes are TRBV6-6 and TRBJ2-7; D is uncertain. Deletions cut 6 bases from V and 2 bases from J, with 11 bases between. Germline V gene data show CDR1 as MNHNY and CDR2 as SVGAGI (reference sequence). The CDR3 has 13 amino acids. CDR3 amino acids: CASRVGVTYEQYF. CDR3 in DNA: TGTGCCAGCAGGGTCGGCGTAACCTACGAGCAGTACTTC.

The chain links TRBV19 to TRBJ2-6, with TRBD1 as a possible D gene (5 bases). Per the germline V gene, CDR1 is LNHDA and CDR2 is SQIVND (reference sequence). V was clipped by 7 bases and J by 1 base, with 11 bases between them. This CDR3 region has 15 residues. Written as DNA, the CDR3 is TGTGCCAGTAAAGGGGCCAATTCTGGGGCCAACGTCCTGACTTTC. It is translated as CASKGANSGANVLTF. The full variable domain, with the rest looked up from reference TRBV19 and TRBJ2-6, is DGGITQSPKYLFRKEGQNVTLSCEQNLNHDAMYWYRQDPGQGLRLIYYSQIVNDFQKGDIAEGYSVSREKKESFPLTVTSAQKNPTAFYLCASKGANSGANVLTFGAGSRLTVL.

In this sample, this clone turned up once. This chain uses TRBV6-5 with TRBJ2-3; no clear D. CDR1 is MNHEY, CDR2 SVGAGI, per germline. V lost 4 bases, J lost 8 bases, and 10 bases lay in between. The CDR3 consists of 12 residues. CDR3 amino acids: CASSSPLSTQYF. The CDR3 DNA sequence: TGTGCCAGCAGTTCCCCCCTAAGTACGCAGTATTTT.

The genes are TRBV11-2 and TRBJ2-6; tentatively, D is TRBD2 (6 bases). The CDR3 loop spans 19 amino acids. The V gene's germline CDR1 is SGHAT and CDR2 FQNNGV. V lost 3 bases and J lost 0, with 18 bases in between. CDR3 in DNA: TGTGCCAGCAGCTTGACCCTTAGCGGTTATTCCTCTGGGGCCAACGTCCTGACTTTC. Amino acids: CASSLTLSGYSSGANVLTF.

The rearrangement joins TRBV11-1 to TRBJ2-1; no firm D call. The V and J ends lost 2 bases and 13 bases respectively, with 12 bases between them. This CDR3 has 12 amino acids. Germline V gene lookup returns CDR1 SGHAT and CDR2 FQDESV (reference sequence). The CDR3 sequence: CASSLRTIDQFF. Here the CDR3 DNA reads TGTGCCAGCAGCTTAAGAACAATAGATCAGTTCTTC.

V and J are TRBV7-3 and TRBJ1-1; maybe TRBD1 (5 bases). The CDR3 extends over 15 amino acids. The V gene lost 1 base and the J gene lost 4 bases, with 13 bases spanning the gap. Germline CDR1 is SGHTA and CDR2 is FQGTGA. The CDR3 DNA reads TGTGCCAGCAGCTTAATGCAGGGAGGTGGCACTGAAGCTTTCTTT. Its translation: CASSLMQGGGTEAFF.

V is TRBV5-1 and J is TRBJ1-1; no firm D call. Germline CDR1 reads SGHRS; CDR2 reads YFSETQ. The CDR3 runs 14 residues. Trimming removed 0 bases at V and 1 base at J, with 7 bases between. The CDR3 nucleotides read TGCGCCAGCAGCTTGGCCCCAGGGAACACTGAAGCTTTCTTT. It yields the protein CASSLAPGNTEAFF.

CDR3 sequence reads: CASSEGLNYGYTF. Written as DNA, the CDR3 is TGTGCCAGCAGTGAAGGTCTCAACTATGGCTACACCTTC. The rearrangement joins TRBV6-1 to TRBJ1-2; D uncertain. The ends were cut back, 1 base at V and 2 bases at J, with 5 bases in the middle. Germline V gene data show CDR1 as MNHNS and CDR2 as SASEGT. This CDR3 has 13 residues.

The chain combines TRBV27 with TRBJ2-3; the D is unclear. The V and J ends lost 2 bases and 6 bases respectively, with 12 bases between them. CDR1 and CDR2 from the germline V gene are MNHEY and SMNVEV (reference sequence). The CDR3 consists of 14 residues. CDR3 loop: CASSLTSLGDTQYF. CDR3 DNA: TGTGCCAGCAGTTTAACGTCTTTGGGCGATACGCAGTATTTT.